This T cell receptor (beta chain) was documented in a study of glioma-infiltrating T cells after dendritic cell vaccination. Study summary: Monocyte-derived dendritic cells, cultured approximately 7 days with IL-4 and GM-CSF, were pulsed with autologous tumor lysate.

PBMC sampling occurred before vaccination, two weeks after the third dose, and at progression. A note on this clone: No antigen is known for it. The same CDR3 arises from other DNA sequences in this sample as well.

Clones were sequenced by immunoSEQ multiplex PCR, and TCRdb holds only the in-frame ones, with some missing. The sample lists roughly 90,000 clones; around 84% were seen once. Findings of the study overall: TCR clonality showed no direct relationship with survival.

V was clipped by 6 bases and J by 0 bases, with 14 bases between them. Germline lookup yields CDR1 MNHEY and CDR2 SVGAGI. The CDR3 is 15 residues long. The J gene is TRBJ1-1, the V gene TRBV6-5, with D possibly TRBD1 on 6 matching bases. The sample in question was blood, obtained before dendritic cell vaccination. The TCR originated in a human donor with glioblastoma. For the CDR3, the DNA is TGTGCCAGCAGAAGAGGAGACAGGATGAACACTGAAGCTTTCTTT. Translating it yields CASRRGDRMNTEAFF.